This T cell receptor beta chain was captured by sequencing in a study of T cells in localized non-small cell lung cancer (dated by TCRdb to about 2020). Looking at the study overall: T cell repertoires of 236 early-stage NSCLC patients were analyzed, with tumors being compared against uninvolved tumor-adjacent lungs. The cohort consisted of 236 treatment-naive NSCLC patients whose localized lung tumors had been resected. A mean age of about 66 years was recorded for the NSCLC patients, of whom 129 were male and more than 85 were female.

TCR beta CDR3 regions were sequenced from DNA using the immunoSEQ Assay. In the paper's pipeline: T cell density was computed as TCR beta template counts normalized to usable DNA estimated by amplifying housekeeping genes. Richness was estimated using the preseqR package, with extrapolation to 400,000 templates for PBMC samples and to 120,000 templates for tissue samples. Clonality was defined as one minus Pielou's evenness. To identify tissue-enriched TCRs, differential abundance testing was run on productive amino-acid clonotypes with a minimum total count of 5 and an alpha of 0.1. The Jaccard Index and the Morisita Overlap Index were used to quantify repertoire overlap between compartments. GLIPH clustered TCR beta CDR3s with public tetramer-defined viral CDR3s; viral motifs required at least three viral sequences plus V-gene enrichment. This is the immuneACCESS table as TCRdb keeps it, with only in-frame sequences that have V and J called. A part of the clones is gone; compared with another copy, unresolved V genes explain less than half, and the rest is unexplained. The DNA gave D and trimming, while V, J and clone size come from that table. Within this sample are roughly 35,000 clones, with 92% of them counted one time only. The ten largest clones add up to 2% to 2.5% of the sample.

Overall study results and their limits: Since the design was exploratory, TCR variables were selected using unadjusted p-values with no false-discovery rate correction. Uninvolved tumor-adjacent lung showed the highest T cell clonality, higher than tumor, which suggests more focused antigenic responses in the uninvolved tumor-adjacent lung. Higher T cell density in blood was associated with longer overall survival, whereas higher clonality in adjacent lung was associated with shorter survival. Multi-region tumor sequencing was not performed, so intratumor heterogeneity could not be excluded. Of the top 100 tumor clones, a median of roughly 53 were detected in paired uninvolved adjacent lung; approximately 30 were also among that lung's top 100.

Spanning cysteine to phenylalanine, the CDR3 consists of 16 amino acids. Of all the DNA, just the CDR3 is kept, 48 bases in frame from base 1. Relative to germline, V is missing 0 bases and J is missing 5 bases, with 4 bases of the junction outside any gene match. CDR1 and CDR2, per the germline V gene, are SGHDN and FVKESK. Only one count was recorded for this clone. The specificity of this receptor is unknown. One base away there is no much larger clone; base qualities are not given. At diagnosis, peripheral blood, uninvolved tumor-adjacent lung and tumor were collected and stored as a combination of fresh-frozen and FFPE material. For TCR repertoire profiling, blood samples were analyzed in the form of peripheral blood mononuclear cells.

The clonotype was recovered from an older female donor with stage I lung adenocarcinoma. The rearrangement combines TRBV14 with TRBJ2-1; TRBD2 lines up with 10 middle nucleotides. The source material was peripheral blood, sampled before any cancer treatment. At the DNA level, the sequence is TGTGCCAGCAGCCAAGATATAGCGGGGGGCAACAATGAGCAGTTCTTC. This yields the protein CASSQDIAGGNNEQFF.